The present T cell receptor beta chain was sequenced within a study of blood T cell repertoires in COVID-19 (dated by TCRdb to about 2020). Background for the entire study: Samples from collaborators originated in the United States, Italy and Spain and spanned both the acute and convalescent phases of COVID-19. Deeply sampled blood TCRbeta repertoires from subjects exposed to, actively infected with, or recovered from COVID-19 were included in the dataset. The prospective study material was composed of cDNA or gDNA derived from T cells, B-cell-depleted T cells, or PBMCs. The repertoires were released in a freely available public database intended as a resource for research on the immune response to SARS-CoV-2. Where available, HLA class I and class II types were taken from metadata supplied by the sample provider and were not determined by assay-based typing. Sample metadata almost always included a de-identified subject ID, COVID-19 status, age in years and sex. Samples were obtained from the ongoing ImmuneRACE study (first 160 participants) and from 1,000 to 1,500 subjects provided by 6 global collaborators.

TCRbeta CDR3 regions were amplified from genomic DNA using the immunoSEQ Assay, a bias-controlled multiplex PCR. The authors' pipeline ran thus. Within the assay, amplification of reference gene primers was used to estimate how many nucleated cells each sample contained. To quantify the absolute abundance of each unique TCRbeta CDR3 rearrangement, sequence reads were collapsed and filtered. For each sample, productive Simpson clonality was calculated as the square root of Simpson's diversity index over productive rearrangements. The table comes from immuneACCESS by way of TCRdb, which keeps in-frame sequences with V and J called. Part of the clones is missing from these tables; in studies checked, under half for an unresolved V gene and the rest for unknown reasons. The V and J calls and clone size come from that table; D and trimming were worked out from the DNA. Across this sample there are over 60,000 clones, with about 91% seen only once. Clones ranked in the top ten supply about 5% of the sample.

Points on this clone: Its cognate antigen has yet to be identified. No quality values exist for individual bases; no much larger clone is one base distant.

V drops 1 base and J drops 7 bases, leaving 7 bases in between. The CDR3, cysteine through phenylalanine, is 12 amino acids long. Just the 36-base CDR3 DNA is kept, in frame starting at base 1. For CDR1 and CDR2, the germline V gene (reference sequence) lists LGHDT and YNNKEL. Collaborating institutions collected whole blood in K2EDTA tubes following their own protocols. For TCRbeta analysis, collaborators shipped samples as frozen whole blood, isolated PBMCs, or DNA extracted from either of those sample types. Beyond this particular receptor, the publication reports: The amount of clinical and demographic metadata varied by source and participant and was provided uncurated.

This TCR came from a woman between 50 and 59 years old with active COVID-19. The material sequenced was peripheral blood. This chain is built from TRBV3-1 (or the pseudogene TRBV3-2) and TRBJ2-5; a tentative D match to TRBD1 spans 5 bases. The CDR3 protein sequence reads: CASSQGRGTQYF. The DNA sequence is as follows: TGTGCCAGCAGCCAAGGTAGGGGGACCCAGTACTTC.